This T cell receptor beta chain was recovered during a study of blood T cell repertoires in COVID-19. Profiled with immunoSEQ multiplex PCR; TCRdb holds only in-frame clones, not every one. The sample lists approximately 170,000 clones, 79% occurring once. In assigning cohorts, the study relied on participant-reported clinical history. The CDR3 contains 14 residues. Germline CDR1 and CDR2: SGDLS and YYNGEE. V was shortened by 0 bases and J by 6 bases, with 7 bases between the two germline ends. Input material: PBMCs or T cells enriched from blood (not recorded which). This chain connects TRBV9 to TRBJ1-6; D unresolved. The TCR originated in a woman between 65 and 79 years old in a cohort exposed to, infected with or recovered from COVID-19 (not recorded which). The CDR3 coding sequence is TGTGCCAGCAGCGTAGATCAATCTAATTCACCCCTCCACTTT. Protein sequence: CASSVDQSNSPLHF.